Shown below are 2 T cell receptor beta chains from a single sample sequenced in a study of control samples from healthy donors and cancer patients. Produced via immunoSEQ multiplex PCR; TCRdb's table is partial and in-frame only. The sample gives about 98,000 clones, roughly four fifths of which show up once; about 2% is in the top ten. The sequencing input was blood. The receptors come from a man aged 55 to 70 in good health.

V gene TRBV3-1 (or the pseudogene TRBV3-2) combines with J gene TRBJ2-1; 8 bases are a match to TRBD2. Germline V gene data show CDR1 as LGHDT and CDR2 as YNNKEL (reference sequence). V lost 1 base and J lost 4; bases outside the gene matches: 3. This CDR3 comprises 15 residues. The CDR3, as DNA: TGTGCCAGCAGCCAAGGCGGGGGGTCTTACAATGAGCAGTTCTTC. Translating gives CASSQGGGSYNEQFF.

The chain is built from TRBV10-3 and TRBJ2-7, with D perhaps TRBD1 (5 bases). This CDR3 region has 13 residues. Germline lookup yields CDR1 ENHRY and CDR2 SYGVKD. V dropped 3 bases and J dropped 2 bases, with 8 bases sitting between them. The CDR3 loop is CAISEDRPYEQYF. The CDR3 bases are TGTGCCATCAGTGAAGACAGACCCTACGAGCAGTACTTC.